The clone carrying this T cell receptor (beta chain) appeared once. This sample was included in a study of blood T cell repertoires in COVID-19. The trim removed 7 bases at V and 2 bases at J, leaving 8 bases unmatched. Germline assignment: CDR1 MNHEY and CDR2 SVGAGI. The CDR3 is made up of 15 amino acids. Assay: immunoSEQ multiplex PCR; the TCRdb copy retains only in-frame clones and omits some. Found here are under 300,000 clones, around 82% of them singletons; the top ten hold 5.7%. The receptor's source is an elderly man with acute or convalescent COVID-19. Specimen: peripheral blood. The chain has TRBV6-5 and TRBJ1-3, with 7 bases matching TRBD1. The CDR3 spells CASKRQGITGNTIYF. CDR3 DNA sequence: TGTGCCAGCAAAAGACAGGGTATAACTGGAAACACCATATATTTT.